This passage covers 32 T cell receptor beta chains from one sample sequenced in a study of regulatory T cells in long-lasting Graves disease. Regarding time point: newly diagnosed GD, antithyroid drugs for less than 3 months. The TCR library used RNA extracted from PBMCs. iRepertoire HTBI primers and Arm-PCR of CDR3 regions built TCR beta libraries. Via MiXCR, TCRdb re-called the multiplex PCR reads, giving one row per CDR3 protein. The repertoire holds about 400,000 distinct CDR3 sequences, with over 12% as singletons. The data were also submitted as part of a second study, on T cells in Graves' hyperthyroidism and ophthalmopathy.

The source material was peripheral blood mononuclear cells (PBMCs), sampled at new diagnosis, from a patient treated with antithyroid drugs. Every receptor here comes from a woman aged 40 to 50 with Graves disease.

V gene TRBV20-1 combines with J gene TRBJ2-3; 8 nucleotides line up with TRBD2. Trimming removed 6 bases from V and 0 bases from J; junction bases left unmatched: 14. Germline CDR1 DFQATT, CDR2 SNEGSKA (reference sequence). This CDR3 is 17 amino acids long. CDR3 in DNA: TGCAGTGCGCACCCCCTACTAGCGGTAGACAGCACAGATACGCAGTATTTT. Its translation is CSAHPLLAVDSTDTQYF.

This clonotype was counted many times. The chain has TRBV28 and TRBJ2-7; a weak D match, TRBD2 (6 bases). Germline-derived CDR1 and CDR2 are MDHEN and SYDVKM. The V end was cut by 3 bases, the J end by 2 bases, with 11 bases between. The length of the CDR3 is 14 residues. The CDR3 region has the DNA TGTGCCAGCAGTTTGGAGGGAAATCCCTACGAGCAGTACTTC. It encodes CASSLEGNPYEQYF.

This clonotype was picked up many times. The chain joins TRBV16 to TRBJ1-1; D is undetermined. The length of the CDR3 is 12 residues. The germline V gene encodes CDR1 KGHSY and CDR2 FQNENV. Between the trimmed V and J ends, which lost 5 bases and 7 bases, there was a span of 11 bases. CDR3 residues: CASSMEGDEAFF. In DNA form, the CDR3 reads TGTGCCAGCAGCATGGAGGGTGATGAAGCTTTCTTT.

This clonotype appeared many times. J is TRBJ2-1 and V is TRBV7-9, with 11 nucleotides matching TRBD2. There are 14 residues in the CDR3. Germline V gene data show CDR1 as SEHNR and CDR2 as FQNEAQ (reference sequence). The ends lost 4 bases at V and 9 bases at J; junction bases unmatched: 5. This CDR3 is CASSSGTSGPEQFF. The CDR3 bases are TGTGCCAGCAGCTCCGGGACTAGCGGTCCTGAGCAGTTCTTC.

This clonotype came up many times. The V gene is TRBV7-8, the J gene TRBJ2-1, with D possibly being TRBD2 (6 bases). This CDR3 spans 15 amino acids. Germline CDR1 reads SGHVS; CDR2 reads FQNEAQ. Trimming took off 5 bases at V and 3 bases at J, with 14 bases between the two ends. The CDR3 nucleotides are TGTGCCAGCAGCCCCTGGGAGGAAAACTACAATGAGCAGTTCTTC. This gives the protein CASSPWEENYNEQFF.

The table lists this clonotype with many counts. In DNA form, the CDR3 reads TGTGCCAGTAGGTCTATAGCGGGAGGGCCCTACGAGCAGTACTTC. Its translation: CASRSIAGGPYEQYF. V and J are TRBV19 and TRBJ2-7; 11 nucleotides line up with TRBD2. CDR1 and CDR2 from the germline V gene are LNHDA and SQIVND (reference sequence). This CDR3 is built from 15 residues. With V trimmed by 6 bases and J by 2 bases, 6 bases remained unmatched.

This clonotype appeared many times. The gene calls are TRBV7-3 and TRBJ2-7; the match to TRBD2 covers 11 bases. With 6 bases clipped from V and 5 bases from J, the junction kept 9 bases outside the gene matches. The CDR3 is made up of 15 amino acids. The germline gives CDR1 SGHTA, CDR2 FQGTGA. CDR3 loop: CASRFKLAGAHEQYF. The CDR3, as DNA: TGTGCCAGCAGGTTTAAACTAGCGGGAGCCCACGAGCAGTACTTC.

J is TRBJ2-1 and V is TRBV24-1; D could derive from TRBD1 or TRBD2 (5 bases each). Germline CDR1 KGHDR, CDR2 SFDVKD. The V end was cut by 7 bases, the J end by 7 bases, with 16 bases between. CDR3 size: 14 residues. The CDR3 DNA follows: TGTGCCACCAGCCCCGGGACGGACGTGAATGAGCAGTTCTTC. Translated, it gives CATSPGTDVNEQFF.

The chain combines TRBV5-6 with TRBJ2-7, with TRBD2 matching 11 bases. CDR1 SGHDT and CDR2 YYEEEE come from the germline V gene. This CDR3 spans 16 amino acids. Germline trimming cut 3 bases from V and 5 bases from J; bases unmatched to any gene: 10. The CDR3 spells CASSSYIAGGLDEQYF. Written as DNA, the CDR3 is TGTGCCAGCAGCTCTTATATAGCGGGAGGGCTAGACGAGCAGTACTTC.

In its sample, this clonotype was seen many times. The chain links TRBV11-3 to TRBJ2-1; 7 bases align to TRBD2. The V and J ends lost 1 base and 8 bases, in that order; junction bases with no gene match: 11. This CDR3 comprises 16 residues. Germline V gene data show CDR1 as SGHNT and CDR2 as YENEEA. The CDR3 region has the DNA TGTGCCAGCAGCTTAGGGACGGGACTAACCAAGGATGAGCAGTTCTTC. Its translation: CASSLGTGLTKDEQFF.

This clonotype was observed a handful of times. This chain links TRBV19 with TRBJ2-1, with D uncertain. Germline loops: CDR1 LNHDA, CDR2 SQIVND (reference sequence). V was shortened by 3 bases and J by 10 bases, with 16 bases between the two germline ends. This CDR3 spans 14 amino acids. The CDR3 here is CASSIRSGATEQFF. The CDR3 coding sequence is TGTGCCAGTAGTATCAGGTCAGGCGCAACGGAGCAGTTCTTC.

This clonotype was observed a few times. The rearrangement links TRBV18 to TRBJ2-1, with 15 bases fitting TRBD2. CDR3 length: 17 residues. Per the germline V gene, CDR1 is KGHSH and CDR2 is LQKENI. J lost 5 bases, V lost 1 base, and 3 bases had no gene match. CDR3 nucleotide sequence: TGTGCCAGCTCACCACGGGGACTAGCGGGAGGACACAATGAGCAGTTCTTC. It translates to CASSPRGLAGGHNEQFF.

This clonotype appeared a few times. The CDR3: CASSLGGDYSNQPQHF. CDR3 bases: TGTGCCAGCAGCTTGGGAGGAGATTATAGCAATCAGCCCCAGCATTTT. The chain recombines TRBV5-4 with TRBJ1-5; D uncertain. Trimming left V 0 bases short and J 0 bases short, with 10 bases between. This CDR3 contains 16 residues. Per the germline V gene, CDR1 is SGHNT and CDR2 is YYREEE (reference sequence).

This clonotype came up many times. The CDR3 region has the DNA TGTGCCAGCAGCCCCCATCCTTACAATGAGCAGTTCTTC. Translation: CASSPHPYNEQFF. The chain is built from TRBV12-3 or TRBV12-4 and TRBJ2-1; no clear D. The CDR3 runs 13 residues. Trimming stripped 6 bases from V and 4 bases from J, with 10 bases between.

This chain joins TRBV25-1 and TRBJ2-5; D unresolved. Looked up from germline, CDR1 is MGHDK and CDR2 is SYGVNS. CDR3 length: 14 amino acids. V lost 3 bases and J lost 2, with 10 bases in between. In DNA form, the CDR3 reads TGTGCCAGCAGTGATTCTACAGCTCAAGAGACCCAGTACTTC. Amino acids: CASSDSTAQETQYF.

The V call is TRBV6-1, the J call TRBJ2-7; no definite D call. CDR1 and CDR2 (germline): MNHNS, SASEGT. The CDR3 is 10 amino acids. Trimming took off 11 bases at V and 0 bases at J, with 5 bases between the two ends. The CDR3 DNA reads as TGTGCCGTACACTCCTACGAGCAGTACTTC. Protein: CAVHSYEQYF.

This chain connects TRBV7-8 to TRBJ2-3; TRBD1 agrees at 11 bases. The V gene end was trimmed by 6 bases and the J gene end by 4 bases; junction bases not matched to a gene: 9. Germline assignment: CDR1 SGHVS and CDR2 FQNEAQ. The CDR3 has 16 residues. This CDR3 reads CASRLLTGQGADTQYF. For the CDR3, the DNA is TGTGCCAGCAGACTACTCACGGGACAGGGGGCAGATACGCAGTATTTT.

The chain uses TRBV19 and TRBJ1-4; D might be TRBD1 (6 bases). This CDR3 is 17 amino acids long. Trimming removed 4 bases from V and 4 bases from J, with 19 bases in between. The germline V gene encodes CDR1 LNHDA and CDR2 SQIVND (reference sequence). CDR3 DNA: TGTGCCAGTAGTAAGACGGCGAGAGGACAGTTTAATGAAAAACTGTTTTTT. This gives the protein CASSKTARGQFNEKLFF.

This clonotype was seen only a few times. The gene calls are TRBV20-1 and TRBJ2-7; D unclear. This CDR3 comprises 11 residues. V shed 1 base and J shed 6 bases, with 7 bases lying between them. Germline assignment: CDR1 DFQATT and CDR2 SNEGSKA (reference sequence). For the CDR3, the DNA is TGCAGTGCTAGAGGTAGCCGCGAGCAGTACTTC. Amino acid sequence: CSARGSREQYF.

V is TRBV5-1 and J is TRBJ2-3; D is possibly TRBD2 (6 bases). Germline V gene data show CDR1 as SGHRS and CDR2 as YFSETQ. The CDR3 is 19 residues long. The V gene lost 0 bases and the J gene lost 9 bases, with 29 bases spanning the gap. The CDR3 loop reads CASSLERPSASDPPKTQYF. In DNA, the CDR3 is TGCGCCAGCAGCTTGGAACGTCCTTCGGCTAGCGACCCGCCGAAGACGCAGTATTTT.

This clonotype was detected a few times. This sequence may be a read error, since a much larger clone differs from it by one base. V is TRBV12-3 or TRBV12-4 and J is TRBJ2-1; D might be TRBD1 or TRBD2, each matching 5 bases. The ends were cut back, 6 bases at V and 1 base at J, with 13 bases in the middle. The CDR3 spans 15 residues. CDR3 nucleotide sequence: TGTGCCAGCAGGGCCGGGGCAGGGTCCTACAATGAGCAGTTCTTC. Its protein product is CASRAGAGSYNEQFF.

This clonotype occurred once. The junction and the germline gene differ at one end; a read error may be behind it. The chain employs TRBV6-1 and TRBJ1-3; D unresolved. The length of the CDR3 is 15 residues. CDR1 is MNHNS and CDR2 is SASEGT in the germline V gene. CDR3 residues: CASTELAGTGNTIYF. The DNA for the CDR3 is TGTGCCAGCACTGAATTAGCGGGCACTGGAAACACCATATATTTT.

The chain recombines TRBV2 with TRBJ1-2, with a possible D match to TRBD1 (6 bases). CDR1 and CDR2 from the germline V gene are SNHLY and FYNNEI. The V end lost 6 bases, the J end lost 3 bases, and 20 bases lay between the germline ends. This CDR3 has 16 amino acids. The CDR3 region is CASRSGGAGTYYGYTF. CDR3 DNA sequence: TGTGCCAGCAGAAGTGGGGGGGCAGGGACCTACTATGGCTACACCTTC.

This clonotype was recorded at least ten times. The chain has TRBV2 and TRBJ1-1; no firm D call. Germline V gene data show CDR1 as SNHLY and CDR2 as FYNNEI. The CDR3 runs to 13 residues. V was pared by 7 bases and J by 3 bases, with 12 bases between. For the CDR3, the DNA is TGTGCCAGCATCCGTAACTTAGACACTGAAGCTTTCTTT. Encoded protein: CASIRNLDTEAFF.

With respect to this clonotype: This sequence may be a read error, since a much larger clone differs from it by one base. The conserved final phenylalanine or tryptophan is absent from the CDR3, which likely points to a read error. The chain joins TRBV27 to TRBJ2-5; 7 bases match TRBD2. CDR3 length: 13 amino acids. Per germline, CDR1 MNHEY and CDR2 SMNVEV (reference sequence). With 5 bases clipped from V and 2 bases from J, the junction kept 2 bases outside the gene matches. CDR3 residues: CASSQRDQETQYL. The DNA for the CDR3 is TGTGCCAGCAGTCAGCGGGATCAAGAGACCCAGTACCTC.

This clonotype occurred many times. The V gene is TRBV7-8, the J gene TRBJ2-7; D possibly corresponds to TRBD1 (5 bases). Germline values: CDR1 SGHVS, CDR2 FQNEAQ. The CDR3 sequence is 14 residues long. Deletions cut 3 bases from V and 5 bases from J, with 14 bases between. The CDR3 region is CASSLTAITDEQYF. In DNA form, the CDR3 reads TGTGCCAGCAGCTTGACAGCGATAACTGACGAGCAGTACTTC.

This clonotype was recorded many times. The rearrangement links TRBV28 to TRBJ2-2; either TRBD1 or TRBD2 may supply D (5 bases each). Trimming removed 6 bases from V and 5 bases from J, with 13 bases in between. The CDR3 runs 14 residues. The germline CDR1 and CDR2 sequences are MDHEN and SYDVKM. CDR3 in DNA: TGTGCCAGCAGAATTGGGACCCCGACCGGGGAGCTGTTTTTT. It codes for CASRIGTPTGELFF.

This clonotype was found a few times. The chain joins TRBV6-5 to TRBJ2-1, with 9 bases lining up with TRBD2. CDR1 MNHEY and CDR2 SVGAGI come from the germline V gene. This CDR3 is built from 14 residues. Trimming took 1 base from V and 7 from J; bases not matched to a gene: 2. In DNA, the CDR3 is TGTGCCAGCAGTTACTTAGGACTAGCGAATGAGCAGTTCTTC. It translates to CASSYLGLANEQFF.

This clonotype was recorded many times. This rearrangement joins TRBV27 to TRBJ2-1, with TRBD2 identical over 9 bases. The germline V gene encodes CDR1 MNHEY and CDR2 SMNVEV (reference sequence). J gave up 6 bases and V 2 bases, and 5 bases lay outside the gene matches. The CDR3 has 15 amino acids. This chain's CDR3 is CASSLAGLALNEQFF. The CDR3 DNA reads TGTGCCAGCAGTTTAGCGGGACTAGCCCTCAATGAGCAGTTCTTC.

This clonotype was recorded at least ten times. The J gene is TRBJ1-2, the V gene TRBV29-1; possibly TRBD1 for D (5 bases). The V end was cut by 2 bases, the J end by 3 bases, with 10 bases between. The CDR3 sequence is 13 residues long. Germline V gene lookup returns CDR1 SQVTM and CDR2 ANQGSEA. The CDR3 nucleotides read TGCAGCGTTGAACCACAGGAGGACTATGGCTACACCTTC. Translated, it gives CSVEPQEDYGYTF. The full variable domain, its missing parts supplied by reference TRBV29-1 and TRBJ1-2, is SAVISQKPSRDICQRGTSLTIQCQVDSQVTMMFWYRQQPGQSLTLIATANQGSEATYESGFVIDKFPISRPNLTFSTLTVSNMSPEDSSIYLCSVEPQEDYGYTFGSGTRLTVV.

In its sample, this clonotype was seen many times. V gene TRBV28 combines with J gene TRBJ2-3; no clear D. Germline assignment: CDR1 MDHEN and CDR2 SYDVKM. The CDR3 is 13 amino acids. V was shortened by 7 bases and J by 4 bases, with 12 bases between the two germline ends. The CDR3 DNA reads TGTGCCAGCAAACGCCGAGGCGCAGATACGCAGTATTTT. Encoded protein: CASKRRGADTQYF.

V usage is TRBV3-1 and J usage is TRBJ2-7, with a possible D match to TRBD2 (6 bases). V shed 0 bases and J shed 3 bases, with 18 bases lying between them. The CDR3 loop spans 17 amino acids. The germline V gene has CDR1 LGHDT and CDR2 YNNKEL (reference sequence). The CDR3 here is CASSQDRWGELDYEQYF. The CDR3 region has the DNA TGTGCCAGCAGCCAAGACCGTTGGGGGGAGTTAGACTACGAGCAGTACTTC.